These 24 T cell receptor beta chains share one sample of origin, sequenced in a study of glioma-infiltrating T cells after dendritic cell vaccination. Time point described: after dendritic cell vaccination, including at tumor progression/relapse. TCRdb's table, derived via immunoSEQ multiplex PCR, lists solely in-frame clones and lacks some. The sample has 75,000 to 85,000 clones, around 87% seen once; the top ten hold approximately 2.4%. This sample comprised blood, obtained after dendritic cell vaccination. Receptor source: a human donor with glioblastoma.

The rearrangement uses TRBV5-1 and TRBJ1-1, with D possibly TRBD1 on 6 matching bases. Trimming left V 3 bases short and J 3 bases short, with 12 bases between. CDR3 length: 14 amino acids. Germline V lookup: CDR1 SGHRS, CDR2 YFSETQ. CDR3 protein: CASSSGGEDTEAFF. The CDR3 nucleotides read TGCGCCAGCAGCTCGGGGGGCGAGGACACTGAAGCTTTCTTT.

The J gene is TRBJ2-1, the V gene TRBV29-1; the D gene is possibly TRBD1 (6 bases). This CDR3 region has 12 residues. Germline lookup yields CDR1 SQVTM and CDR2 ANQGSEA. Between the trimmed V and J ends, which lost 8 bases and 11 bases, there was a span of 19 bases. CDR3 nucleotide sequence: TGCAGCACCGGAGACAGGCGGACCCAGCAGTTCTTC. Encoded protein: CSTGDRRTQQFF.

This clone appeared once. The CDR3 spells CASSFRGNSPLHF. CDR3 bases: TGTGCCAGCAGTTTCAGGGGGAATTCACCCCTCCACTTT. This chain joins TRBV27 and TRBJ1-6; 7 bases are shared with TRBD1. The CDR3 runs to 13 residues. CDR1 and CDR2 (germline): MNHEY, SMNVEV (reference sequence). V shed 3 bases and J 7 bases; nucleotides not matched to a gene: 0.

The J gene is TRBJ2-5, the V gene TRBV7-2; maybe TRBD2 (7 bases). Germline V gene lookup returns CDR1 SGHTA and CDR2 FQGNSA. The CDR3 has 16 residues. Trimming took off 5 bases at V and 4 bases at J, with 20 bases between the two ends. The CDR3 coding sequence is TGTGCCAGCAGCCCGGAGGGGGGGGAGTGGATAGAGACCCAGTACTTC. Translating gives CASSPEGGEWIETQYF.

This chain joins TRBV10-3 and TRBJ1-3; D not certain. CDR1 ENHRY and CDR2 SYGVKD come from the germline V gene. The CDR3 loop spans 12 amino acids. With 3 bases removed from V and 4 bases from J, the gap between germline ends came to 4 bases. The CDR3 loop is CAISEEGNTIYF. In DNA form, the CDR3 reads TGTGCCATCAGTGAAGAGGGAAACACCATATATTTT.

V usage is TRBV6-5 and J usage is TRBJ2-7; the D gene is possibly TRBD2 (6 bases). Germline V gene sequence: CDR1 MNHEY, CDR2 SVGAGI. CDR3 length: 15 residues. V was pared by 5 bases and J by 0 bases, with 14 bases between. CDR3 DNA sequence: TGTGCCAGCAGTGGCCGGGTAGCGGCCTCCTACGAGCAGTACTTC. Translated, it gives CASSGRVAASYEQYF.

Remarks on this clone: One end of the junction does not line up with germline, which may come from a read error. The chain joins TRBV4-3 to TRBJ2-7; a possible D gene is TRBD2 (5 bases). This CDR3 comprises 14 residues. Germline V lookup: CDR1 LGHNA, CDR2 YSLEER. The CDR3 DNA reads TGCGCCAGCAGCCAAGCCGCCAGACTAACCCCCTTGCTTTTC. This translates into CASSQAARLTPLLF.

The chain uses TRBV7-2 and TRBJ1-5; D is perhaps TRBD1 (5 bases). CDR1 is SGHTA, CDR2 FQGNSA, per germline. The CDR3 extends over 16 amino acids. V was shortened by 5 bases and J by 1 base, with 15 bases between the two germline ends. CDR3 sequence: CASSPRTLLSNQPQHF. CDR3 coding DNA: TGTGCCAGCAGCCCGAGGACACTTTTGAGCAATCAGCCCCAGCATTTT. The variable domain in full, with the rest retrieved from reference TRBV7-2 and TRBJ1-5, is GAGVSQSPSNKVTEKGKDVELRCDPISGHTALYWYRQSLGQGLEFLIYFQGNSAPDKSGLPSDRFSAERTGGSVSTLTIQRTQQEDSAVYLCASSPRTLLSNQPQHFGDGTRLSIL.

The rearrangement joins TRBV11-1 to TRBJ1-3; D is possibly TRBD1 (5 bases). The CDR3 is made up of 14 amino acids. CDR1 and CDR2 from the germline V gene are SGHAT and FQDESV (reference sequence). Trimming stripped 6 bases from V and 3 bases from J, with 12 bases between. CDR3 residues: CASRAGTVGNTIYF. CDR3 sequence (DNA): TGTGCCAGCAGGGCGGGGACCGTTGGAAACACCATATATTTT.

The rearrangement joins TRBV27 to TRBJ2-1, with 11 bases lining up with TRBD2. J gave up 2 bases and V 3 bases, and 9 bases lay outside the gene matches. The CDR3 consists of 18 residues. The germline V gene encodes CDR1 MNHEY and CDR2 SMNVEV (reference sequence). CDR3 in amino acids: CASSLGLAGGPPYNEQFF. CDR3 sequence (DNA): TGTGCCAGCAGTTTGGGGCTAGCGGGAGGTCCCCCCTACAATGAGCAGTTCTTC.

The chain recombines TRBV7-9 with TRBJ1-1, with 7 bases matching TRBD1. V lost 2 bases and J lost 3; bases outside the gene matches: 0. This CDR3 has 13 amino acids. Per the germline V gene, CDR1 is SEHNR and CDR2 is FQNEAQ (reference sequence). The CDR3 here is CASSLTGDTEAFF. In DNA, the CDR3 is TGTGCCAGCAGCTTAACAGGGGACACTGAAGCTTTCTTT.

This chain uses TRBV15 with TRBJ1-2; TRBD1 is a possible D gene (6 bases). The CDR3 contains 14 residues. Between the trimmed V and J ends, which lost 0 bases and 2 bases, there was a span of 7 bases. Germline lookup yields CDR1 LNHNV and CDR2 YYDKDF (reference sequence). The CDR3 DNA reads as TGTGCCACCAGCAGAGATCAGGGGAACTATGGCTACACCTTC. Protein sequence: CATSRDQGNYGYTF. The variable domain in full, completed from reference TRBV15 and TRBJ1-2, reads DAMVIQNPRYQVTQFGKPVTLSCSQTLNHNVMYWYQQKSSQAPKLLFHYYDKDFNNEADTPDNFQSRRPNTSFCFLDIRSPGLGDTAMYLCATSRDQGNYGYTFGSGTRLTVV.

The genes are TRBV9 and TRBJ1-1, with 7 bases fitting TRBD1. Germline trimming cut 5 bases from V and 4 bases from J; bases unmatched to any gene: 11. CDR1 and CDR2 from the germline V gene are SGDLS and YYNGEE. This CDR3 comprises 15 residues. The CDR3 loop is CASSLTSTGITEAFF. CDR3 DNA: TGTGCCAGCAGTCTAACTTCGACAGGGATCACTGAAGCTTTCTTT.

V and J are TRBV18 and TRBJ1-1; D perhaps matches TRBD1 (6 bases). Germline loops: CDR1 KGHSH, CDR2 LQKENI. The CDR3 loop spans 13 amino acids. V gave up 4 bases and J gave up 5 bases, with 11 bases separating them. The CDR3 nucleotides read TGTGCCAGCTCACTCGACAGGCTGACTGAAGCTTTCTTT. It yields the protein CASSLDRLTEAFF. The full variable domain, rest sourced from reference TRBV18 and TRBJ1-1, is NAGVMQNPRHLVRRRGQEARLRCSPMKGHSHVYWYRQLPEEGLKFMVYLQKENIIDESGMPKERFSAEFPKEGPSILRIQQVVRGDSAAYFCASSLDRLTEAFFGQGTRLTVV.

The chain links TRBV4-2 to TRBJ1-5; D remains ambiguous. This CDR3 region has 15 residues. The germline gives CDR1 LGHNA, CDR2 YNFKEQ. Trimming removed 3 bases from V and 6 bases from J, with 15 bases in between. CDR3 residues: CASSQFRVTSQPQHF. The DNA of the CDR3 is TGTGCCAGCAGCCAGTTCCGAGTAACCTCTCAGCCCCAGCATTTT.

The rearrangement uses TRBV5-1 and TRBJ1-3; maybe TRBD1 (6 bases). CDR3 length: 15 amino acids. Germline V CDR1 and CDR2: SGHRS, YFSETQ. Trimming left V 3 bases short and J 0 bases short, with 10 bases between. The CDR3 reads CASSSTGFSGNTIYF. The DNA of the CDR3 is TGCGCCAGCAGCTCAACAGGGTTCTCTGGAAACACCATATATTTT.

This chain connects TRBV21-1 to TRBJ2-5; the table's D gene call, TRBD1, was not cross checked with the DNA. TRBV21-1 is labeled a pseudogene. CDR3 length: 15 amino acids. The CDR3 loop reads CASPFTGTVKETQYF. The CDR3 DNA sequence: TGTGCCAGCCCGTTTACCGGGACAGTGAAAGAGACCCAGTACTTC.

The chain has TRBV5-1 and TRBJ1-2; perhaps TRBD1 as D (6 bases). The CDR3 totals 13 residues. V gave up 2 bases and J gave up 6 bases, with 11 bases separating them. CDR1 and CDR2 from the germline V gene are SGHRS and YFSETQ. The CDR3 loop is CASSLGTIDGYTF. DNA of the CDR3: TGCGCCAGCAGCTTAGGGACAATCGATGGCTACACCTTC.

The chain has TRBV18 and TRBJ1-1, with D possibly matching TRBD1 (5 bases). CDR1 is KGHSH and CDR2 is LQKENI in the germline V gene. The V end was cut by 8 bases, the J end by 2 bases, with 12 bases between. This CDR3 comprises 13 residues. Here the CDR3 reads CASRFDSNTEAFF. CDR3 coding DNA: TGTGCCAGCCGATTCGACAGTAACACTGAAGCTTTCTTT.

The chain is built from TRBV2 and TRBJ2-2; no reliable D call. Deletions cut 4 bases from V and 7 bases from J, with 10 bases between. The germline V gene encodes CDR1 SNHLY and CDR2 FYNNEI. This CDR3 is built from 13 residues. CDR3 DNA sequence: TGTGCCAGCAGTGCCCAGGCCCTCGGGGAGCTGTTTTTT. It encodes CASSAQALGELFF. The entire variable domain, with the rest obtained from reference TRBV2 and TRBJ2-2, is as follows: EPEVTQTPSHQVTQMGQEVILRCVPISNHLYFYWYRQILGQKVEFLVSFYNNEISEKSEIFDDQFSVERPDGSNFTLKIRSTKLEDSAMYFCASSAQALGELFFGEGSRLTVL.

The V and J genes are TRBV4-1 and TRBJ1-1, with D perhaps TRBD1 (5 bases). Germline V lookup: CDR1 MGHRA, CDR2 YSYEKL. The CDR3 covers 14 residues. V dropped 1 base and J dropped 5 bases, with 11 bases sitting between them. The CDR3 DNA sequence: TGCGCCAGCAGCCAAGGGGGCCAAGGGACTGAAGCTTTCTTT. It translates to CASSQGGQGTEAFF.

The chain uses TRBV5-4 and TRBJ1-1; no firm D call. The CDR3 covers 14 residues. Trimming removed 4 bases from V and 2 bases from J, with 12 bases in between. Per the germline V gene, CDR1 is SGHNT and CDR2 is YYREEE (reference sequence). CDR3 DNA sequence: TGTGCCAGCAGCCTGACCCAGGTTAACACTGAAGCTTTCTTT. It is translated as CASSLTQVNTEAFF.

The chain carries TRBV11-2 and TRBJ2-7, with TRBD1 as a possible D gene (5 bases). This CDR3 is built from 15 residues. CDR1 SGHAT and CDR2 FQNNGV come from the germline V gene. V was trimmed by 0 bases and J by 2 bases, leaving 11 bases between them. The CDR3, as DNA: TGTGCCAGCAGCTTAGATGGGCAGGGTCCCTACGAGCAGTACTTC. It yields the protein CASSLDGQGPYEQYF.

This sequence joins TRBV5-8 and TRBJ1-4; TRBD1 might be the D (6 bases). Trimming removed 4 bases from V and 4 bases from J, with 14 bases in between. The V gene's germline CDR1 is SGHTS and CDR2 YDEGEE. The CDR3 has 15 residues. CDR3 nucleotides: TGTGCCAGCAGCCCCTATACAGGGAATAATGAAAAACTGTTTTTT. Protein product: CASSPYTGNNEKLFF.